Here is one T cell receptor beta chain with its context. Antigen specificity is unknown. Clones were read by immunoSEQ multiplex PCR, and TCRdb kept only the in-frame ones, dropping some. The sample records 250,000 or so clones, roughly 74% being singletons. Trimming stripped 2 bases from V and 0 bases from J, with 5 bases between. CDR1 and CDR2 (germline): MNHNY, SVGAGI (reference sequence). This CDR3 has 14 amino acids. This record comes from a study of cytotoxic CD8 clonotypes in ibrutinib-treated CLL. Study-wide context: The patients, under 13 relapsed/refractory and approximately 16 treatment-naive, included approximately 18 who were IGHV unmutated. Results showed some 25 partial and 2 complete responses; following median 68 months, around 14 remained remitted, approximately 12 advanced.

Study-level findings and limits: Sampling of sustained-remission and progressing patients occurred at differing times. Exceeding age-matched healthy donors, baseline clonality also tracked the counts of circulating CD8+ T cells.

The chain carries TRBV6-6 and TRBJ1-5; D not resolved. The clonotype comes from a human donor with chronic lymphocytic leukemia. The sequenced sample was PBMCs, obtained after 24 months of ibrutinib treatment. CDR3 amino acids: CASSYRSSNQPQHF. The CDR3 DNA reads TGTGCCAGCAGTTACCGTAGTAGCAATCAGCCCCAGCATTTT.